The subject of this entry is one T cell receptor beta chain. Antigen specificity is unknown. CDR3 size: 14 residues. Phlebotomy per donor yielded a single 2.5 ml blood sample. Samples each yielded cDNA through eight separate reactions. For each CDR3 protein, TCRdb gives one entry from its re-call of the 5' RACE reads, without DNA. The listing contains more than 300,000 distinct CDR3 sequences. This record comes from a study of monozygotic twins with inflammatory bowel disease. Study-wide results and limits: Varied immunosuppressive treatments among patients may have increased repertoire variability.

The receptor was isolated from a human donor with ulcerative colitis or Crohn's disease, or a healthy co-twin of an affected twin (not recorded which). This chain joins TRBV12-3 or TRBV12-4 and TRBJ1-2; TCRdb selects TRBD1, and the lack of DNA leaves this call unchecked. Specimen: blood. The CDR3 spells CASSSGTLYYGYTF.